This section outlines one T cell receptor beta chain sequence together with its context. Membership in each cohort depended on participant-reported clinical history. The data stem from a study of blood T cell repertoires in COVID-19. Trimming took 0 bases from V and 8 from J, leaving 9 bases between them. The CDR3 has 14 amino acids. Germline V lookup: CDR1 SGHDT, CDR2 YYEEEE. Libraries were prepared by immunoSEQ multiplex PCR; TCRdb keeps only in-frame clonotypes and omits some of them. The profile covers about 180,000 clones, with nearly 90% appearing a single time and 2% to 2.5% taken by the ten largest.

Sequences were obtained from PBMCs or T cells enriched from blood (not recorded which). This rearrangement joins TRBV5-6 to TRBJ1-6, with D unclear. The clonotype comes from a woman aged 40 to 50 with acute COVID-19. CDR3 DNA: TGTGCCAGCAGCTTGGCAATCGGGGATTCACCCCTCCACTTT. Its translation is CASSLAIGDSPLHF.